The 22 T cell receptor beta chains below come from one sample, sequenced in a study of vaccination and CD4 T cells after COVID-19. MiXCR, applied by TCRdb to the PCR reads, yields one record per CDR3 protein. The sample includes approximately 19,000 distinct CDR3 sequences, roughly 60% seen only once; the top ten take approximately 1%. The sample was CD4+ T cells from blood, taken before SARS-CoV-2 vaccination. The receptors here all came from a human donor who had recovered from COVID-19.

The CDR3 DNA is TGTGCCAGCAGGGTCCTTAGAAACGGAGAGACCCAGTACTTC. It encodes CASRVLRNGETQYF. The chain combines TRBV2 with TRBJ2-5; D unresolved. Trimming cost V 6 bases and J 4 bases, with 15 bases left between them. Germline V lookup: CDR1 SNHLY, CDR2 FYNNEI. The CDR3 is made up of 14 amino acids.

The table lists this clonotype with a few counts. The J gene is TRBJ1-1, the V gene TRBV18; 7 nucleotides match TRBD1. This CDR3 region has 13 residues. CDR1 is KGHSH, CDR2 LQKENI, per germline. After removal of 4 bases from V and 4 bases from J, the junction contained 3 bases not matched to a gene. CDR3 loop: CASSRDSSTEAFF. Written as DNA, the CDR3 is TGTGCCAGCTCACGGGACAGCAGCACTGAAGCTTTCTTT.

CDR3 residues: CSARDPTGTGSEQYF. In DNA, the CDR3 is TGCAGTGCTAGAGATCCCACCGGGACAGGGAGCGAGCAGTACTTC. The chain recombines TRBV20-1 with TRBJ2-7, with 9 bases lining up with TRBD1. V trimming: 0 bases; J trimming: 6 bases; junction bases outside the gene matches: 9. This CDR3 comprises 15 residues. Germline CDR1 DFQATT, CDR2 SNEGSKA (reference sequence).

This clonotype was counted a few times. V and J are TRBV20-1 and TRBJ1-5; 8 bases line up with TRBD1. Germline trimming cut 3 bases from V and 0 bases from J; bases unmatched to any gene: 10. Germline V CDR1 and CDR2: DFQATT, SNEGSKA (reference sequence). The CDR3 contains 17 residues. CDR3 DNA: TGCAGTGCTAGTGGGGCCCCGGGACAGGATAGCAATCAGCCCCAGCATTTT. Translated: CSASGAPGQDSNQPQHF.

V is TRBV2 and J is TRBJ2-1, with 12 bases that match TRBD1. Losses at the gene ends were 7 bases for V and 3 bases for J; bases not matched to a gene: 7. CDR3 size: 16 residues. Looked up from germline, CDR1 is SNHLY and CDR2 is FYNNEI. CDR3 protein: CASTGQGATYYNEQFF. The CDR3, as DNA: TGTGCCAGCACGGGACAGGGGGCCACCTACTACAATGAGCAGTTCTTC.

This chain connects TRBV24-1 to TRBJ2-1, with D perhaps being TRBD1 or TRBD2 (5 bases each). V lost 4 bases and J lost 3, with 15 bases in between. Germline CDR1 KGHDR, CDR2 SFDVKD. CDR3 length: 16 residues. The CDR3 sequence: CATSDPQRTYYNEQFF. The CDR3 DNA sequence: TGTGCCACCAGTGACCCCCAGCGGACATACTACAATGAGCAGTTCTTC.

This clonotype was counted a single time. The CDR3 DNA is TGTGCCAGCAGCTTAAACGACAGGGCGGGTGAGCAGTACTTC. Its protein product is CASSLNDRAGEQYF. This sequence joins TRBV7-9 and TRBJ2-7; 7 bases fit TRBD1. The CDR3 length is 14 residues. With V trimmed by 2 bases and J by 7 bases, 8 bases remained unmatched. Germline V gene sequence: CDR1 SEHNR, CDR2 FQNEAQ (reference sequence).

This clonotype was counted only a few times. The V and J genes are TRBV20-1 and TRBJ2-3; 9 nucleotides match TRBD2. The CDR3 totals 14 residues. Looked up from germline, CDR1 is DFQATT and CDR2 is SNEGSKA (reference sequence). The trim removed 5 bases at V and 6 bases at J, leaving 9 bases unmatched. The CDR3 DNA reads as TGCAGTGCTCCCTTAGCGGGAGAGGGGGATACGCAGTATTTT. Translated, it gives CSAPLAGEGDTQYF.

The rearrangement links TRBV6-2 or TRBV6-3 to TRBJ2-7, with 9 bases aligning to TRBD1. Trimming removed 9 bases from V and 5 bases from J; junction bases left unmatched: 8. Germline V CDR1 and CDR2: MNHEY, SVGEGT. The CDR3 consists of 13 residues. The CDR3 loop reads CASSGTGQHEQYF. Here the CDR3 DNA reads TGTGCCAGTTCCGGGACAGGGCAACACGAGCAGTACTTC.

The V call is TRBV15, the J call TRBJ1-2; TRBD1 might be the D (5 bases). With 0 bases removed from V and 5 bases from J, the gap between germline ends came to 7 bases. The CDR3 covers 13 residues. Germline CDR1 and CDR2: LNHNV and YYDKDF (reference sequence). The CDR3 coding sequence is TGTGCCACCAGCAGAGACAGGGTATATGGCTACACCTTC. Its translation is CATSRDRVYGYTF.

This clonotype was observed a handful of times. The rearrangement joins TRBV19 to TRBJ1-6; no definite D call. CDR1 and CDR2 (germline): LNHDA, SQIVND (reference sequence). This CDR3 is built from 15 residues. Deletions cut 3 bases from V and 5 bases from J, with 11 bases between. The CDR3, as DNA: TGTGCCAGTAGTATCTTACACGCGAATAATTCACCCCTCCACTTT. Translation gives CASSILHANNSPLHF.

V is TRBV27 and J is TRBJ1-2; D is unresolved. Trimming pared 2 bases from V and 8 bases from J, leaving 12 bases between. CDR1 is MNHEY and CDR2 is SMNVEV in the germline V gene (reference sequence). The CDR3 is 13 residues long. The CDR3 sequence: CASSLRQYEGYTF. The DNA of the CDR3 is TGTGCCAGCAGTTTAAGGCAGTACGAAGGCTACACCTTC.

The V and J genes are TRBV27 and TRBJ2-1; D is ambiguous. Germline CDR1 MNHEY, CDR2 SMNVEV (reference sequence). The CDR3 extends over 13 amino acids. Trimming took off 1 base at V and 9 bases at J, with 10 bases between the two ends. The CDR3 coding sequence is TGTGCCAGCAGTTTATTTGTGCAGCGTGAGCAGTTCTTC. Residues: CASSLFVQREQFF.

The chain is built from TRBV20-1 and TRBJ2-1; no clear D gene. Trimming stripped 6 bases from V and 4 bases from J, with 13 bases between. This CDR3 spans 13 amino acids. Looked up from germline, CDR1 is DFQATT and CDR2 is SNEGSKA (reference sequence). CDR3 nucleotide sequence: TGCAGTGCACCGCTCCCTCCGTACAATGAGCAGTTCTTC. It yields the protein CSAPLPPYNEQFF.

V is TRBV6-1 and J is TRBJ1-3; a possible D gene is TRBD1 (5 bases). Trimming left V 5 bases short and J 1 base short, with 12 bases between. Germline CDR1 MNHNS, CDR2 SASEGT. This CDR3 region has 15 residues. The CDR3 DNA reads as TGTGCCAGCAGTCGGACATTCTATTCTGGAAACACCATATATTTT. This encodes CASSRTFYSGNTIYF.

This clonotype has more than one count but fewer than ten. The chain combines TRBV10-3 with TRBJ1-1; D not certain. Trimming cost V 2 bases and J 5 bases, with 6 bases left between them. The germline V gene has CDR1 ENHRY and CDR2 SYGVKD. The CDR3 has 12 residues. The CDR3 region is CAISEPGTEAFF. CDR3 bases: TGTGCCATCAGTGAGCCCGGAACTGAAGCTTTCTTT.

V gene TRBV27 combines with J gene TRBJ2-3; D is perhaps TRBD2 (6 bases). The CDR3 covers 15 residues. The germline V gene encodes CDR1 MNHEY and CDR2 SMNVEV (reference sequence). The V end lost 3 bases, the J end lost 1 base, and 11 bases lay between the germline ends. The CDR3 DNA is TGTGCCAGCAGTTTTCGGCGGGACGGCACAGATACGCAGTATTTT. This encodes CASSFRRDGTDTQYF.

The rearrangement uses TRBV11-3 and TRBJ2-1; D not resolved. Germline CDR1 and CDR2: SGHNT and YENEEA. The CDR3 covers 11 residues. V dropped 1 base and J dropped 6 bases, with 1 base sitting between them. CDR3: CASSLGNEQFF. For the CDR3, the DNA is TGTGCCAGCAGCTTAGGCAATGAGCAGTTCTTC.

The rearrangement uses TRBV28 and TRBJ2-7, with a tentative D call TRBD1 (5 bases). V was clipped by 3 bases and J by 1 base, with 13 bases between them. The CDR3 length is 15 residues. The V gene's germline CDR1 is MDHEN and CDR2 SYDVKM. The CDR3 here is CASSLTVPRSYEQYF. The CDR3 DNA reads TGTGCCAGCAGTTTGACAGTCCCTAGGTCCTACGAGCAGTACTTC.

This chain joins TRBV21-1 and TRBJ2-1; TRBD1 is taken as the D call from the table, unchecked against the DNA. TRBV21-1 is designated a pseudogene. The CDR3 runs 15 residues. The CDR3 DNA reads TGTGCCAGCAGCAATACGGCGGGGGGTCGCAATGAGCAGTTCTTC. The encoded protein is CASSNTAGGRNEQFF.

The chain joins TRBV21-1 to TRBJ2-7; whether TRBD1, the table's D call, matches the DNA was not checked. TRBV21-1 is described as a pseudogene. The CDR3 sequence is 15 residues long. The CDR3 protein is CASSSVRGNSYEQYF. The CDR3 DNA follows: TGTGCCAGCAGCAGTGTCAGGGGAAACTCCTACGAGCAGTACTTC.

This clonotype was detected once. The chain employs TRBV7-9 and TRBJ2-5, with 8 bases identical to TRBD2. The germline V gene encodes CDR1 SEHNR and CDR2 FQNEAQ (reference sequence). With 5 bases clipped from V and 5 bases from J, the junction kept 10 bases outside the gene matches. The CDR3 runs to 15 residues. Here the CDR3 DNA reads TGTGCCAGCAGCCCCGTGGGGTTAGCGGGGGAGACCCAGTACTTC. It encodes CASSPVGLAGETQYF.